The next 27 T cell receptor beta chains were all read from a single sample in a study of blood T cell repertoires in COVID-19. Sequencing used immunoSEQ multiplex PCR; TCRdb keeps in-frame clones, though not all of them. This table holds roughly 410,000 clones, about 89% found once. The source material was peripheral blood. Receptors were obtained from a woman aged 40 to 49 with COVID-19, enrolled during active disease.

The chain is built from TRBV5-1 and TRBJ2-3, with D hard to call. Trimming took off 1 base at V and 2 bases at J, with 14 bases between the two ends. The CDR3 consists of 16 residues. Germline V gives CDR1 SGHRS, CDR2 YFSETQ. CDR3 coding DNA: TGCGCCAGCAGCTTGCAATCAGGCAGATACACAGATACGCAGTATTTT. It yields the protein CASSLQSGRYTDTQYF.

The sample holds one count of this clone. Other DNA sequences in this specimen translate into the identical CDR3. CDR3 nucleotide sequence: TGTGCCAGCGCCGGGAGCTCTGGAAACACCATATATTTT. It is translated as CASAGSSGNTIYF. This chain joins TRBV6-5 and TRBJ1-3, with D unclear. The CDR3 runs to 13 residues. Trimming shortened V by 8 bases and J by 0 bases, and 8 bases separated the two germline ends. The V gene's germline CDR1 is MNHEY and CDR2 SVGAGI.

The chain employs TRBV7-2 and TRBJ2-7; perhaps TRBD1 as D (6 bases). The CDR3 runs to 14 residues. V was clipped by 2 bases and J by 1 base, with 9 bases between them. Germline lookup yields CDR1 SGHTA and CDR2 FQGNSA. For the CDR3, the DNA is TGTGCCAGCAGCTTACTGGGGGCTTCCTACGAGCAGTACTTC. Translated, it gives CASSLLGASYEQYF.

The CDR3 DNA is TGTGCCAGAAGCTTTGGGGACAGGGGGGTTCCCTACGAGCAGTACTTC. Translation: CARSFGDRGVPYEQYF. The V and J genes are TRBV7-5 and TRBJ2-7; the D call in the table, TRBD1, was not verified against the DNA. TRBV7-5 is a pseudogene. The CDR3 runs to 16 residues.

The chain links TRBV5-1 to TRBJ1-3; D unclear. CDR3 length: 16 amino acids. CDR1 is SGHRS, CDR2 YFSETQ, per germline. The ends were cut back, 4 bases at V and 1 base at J, with 15 bases in the middle. CDR3 DNA sequence: TGCGCCAGCAGCGTGACAAGCATACCTTCTGGAAACACCATATATTTT. Protein product: CASSVTSIPSGNTIYF.

Here the CDR3 reads CASSLAGGTHEQFF. The CDR3 nucleotides read TGTGCCAGCAGTTTAGCGGGAGGTACCCATGAGCAGTTCTTC. This chain connects TRBV6-5 to TRBJ2-1; 10 bases map to TRBD2. The CDR3 has 14 amino acids. J was trimmed by 8 bases and V by 4 bases; bases with no gene match: 5. Per germline, CDR1 MNHEY and CDR2 SVGAGI.

This chain uses TRBV7-2 with TRBJ2-2; D is uncertain. Germline V gene lookup returns CDR1 SGHTA and CDR2 FQGNSA. The CDR3 is 17 amino acids. The V gene lost 1 base and the J gene lost 0 bases, with 12 bases spanning the gap. DNA of the CDR3: TGTGCCAGCAGCTTAGATCTGTGGGCTACGAACACCGGGGAGCTGTTTTTT. It codes for CASSLDLWATNTGELFF.

In this sample, this clone turned up once. The rearrangement joins TRBV2 to TRBJ1-1; D remains unclear. Trimming took 7 bases from V and 3 from J, leaving 9 bases between them. The V gene's germline CDR1 is SNHLY and CDR2 FYNNEI. This CDR3 is 12 amino acids long. The CDR3 here is CASIDRDTEAFF. CDR3 nucleotide sequence: TGTGCCAGCATCGACCGGGACACTGAAGCTTTCTTT.

The chain employs TRBV29-1 and TRBJ2-5; perhaps TRBD2 as D (7 bases). The CDR3 consists of 12 residues. Germline loops: CDR1 SQVTM, CDR2 ANQGSEA. V gave up 8 bases and J gave up 8 bases, with 18 bases separating them. As DNA, the CDR3 is TGCAGCCCGGGGGGCCCTGAGAGAACCCAGTACTTC. Amino acid sequence: CSPGGPERTQYF.

The CDR3 sequence: CASSQDRLRTDQETQYF. CDR3 nucleotides: TGCGCCAGCAGCCAAGATCGACTTCGTACTGACCAAGAGACCCAGTACTTC. The J gene is TRBJ2-5, the V gene TRBV4-3, with unresolved D. The CDR3 has 17 residues. Germline V gene data show CDR1 as LGHNA and CDR2 as YSLEER. Trimming shortened V by 0 bases and J by 0 bases, and 14 bases separated the two germline ends.

The genes are TRBV14 and TRBJ2-1; TRBD2 is a possible D gene (7 bases). The CDR3 contains 17 residues. Germline V lookup: CDR1 SGHDN, CDR2 FVKESK. Trimming took 0 bases from V and 3 from J, leaving 15 bases between them. CDR3 amino acids: CASSQERGTTVYNEQFF. The CDR3 DNA reads as TGTGCCAGCAGCCAAGAAAGGGGGACTACAGTCTACAATGAGCAGTTCTTC.

This chain links TRBV11-2 with TRBJ1-2; D not certain. The CDR3 sequence is 14 residues long. CDR1 and CDR2 (germline): SGHAT, FQNNGV. V gave up 0 bases and J gave up 8 bases, with 13 bases separating them. CDR3 coding DNA: TGTGCCAGCAGCTTAGATGGCGCGTCGGAGGGCTACACCTTC. Translating gives CASSLDGASEGYTF.

V and J are TRBV5-4 and TRBJ1-3; maybe TRBD1 (6 bases). Looked up from germline, CDR1 is SGHNT and CDR2 is YYREEE (reference sequence). The CDR3 contains 14 residues. With 8 bases removed from V and 0 bases from J, the gap between germline ends came to 12 bases. The CDR3 protein is CASSDRTSGNTIYF. The CDR3, as DNA: TGTGCCAGTTCCGACAGGACCTCTGGAAACACCATATATTTT.

The genes are TRBV11-3 and TRBJ1-2; D is ambiguous. The V end lost 3 bases, the J end lost 7 bases, and 12 bases lay between the germline ends. CDR1 is SGHNT and CDR2 is YENEEA in the germline V gene. The CDR3 runs to 13 residues. CDR3 residues: CASSFSVYGGYTF. The CDR3 nucleotides are TGTGCCAGCAGCTTCTCAGTTTATGGTGGCTACACCTTC. Filled out from reference TRBV11-3 and TRBJ1-2, the complete variable domain reads EAGVVQSPRYKIIEKKQPVAFWCNPISGHNTLYWYLQNLGQGPELLIRYENEEAVDDSQLPKDRFSAERLKGVDSTLKIQPAELGDSAVYLCASSFSVYGGYTFGSGTRLTVV.

This clone occurred once. The chain combines TRBV28 with TRBJ1-5, with D possibly matching TRBD1 (5 bases). The CDR3 extends over 13 amino acids. Germline V gene lookup returns CDR1 MDHEN and CDR2 SYDVKM. Trimming shortened V by 10 bases and J by 3 bases, and 13 bases separated the two germline ends. In DNA form, the CDR3 reads TGTGCCATCCTTGGGGGGAACAATCAGCCCCAGCATTTT. Amino acids: CAILGGNNQPQHF.

The chain employs TRBV9 and TRBJ2-7, with D possibly being TRBD2 (6 bases). CDR3 length equals 14 residues. Germline CDR1 reads SGDLS; CDR2 reads YYNGEE. The germline V and J ends were trimmed by 3 bases and 0 bases, with 10 bases remaining between them. The CDR3 loop reads CASSETGDSYEQYF. DNA of the CDR3: TGTGCCAGCAGCGAAACGGGGGACTCCTACGAGCAGTACTTC.

This clone was counted a few times. V gene TRBV30 combines with J gene TRBJ1-5, with a possible D match to TRBD1 (5 bases). V was clipped by 1 base and J by 8 bases, with 12 bases between them. Germline V gene lookup returns CDR1 GTSNPN and CDR2 SVGIG (reference sequence). This CDR3 has 13 amino acids. The DNA of the CDR3 is TGTGCCTGGAGTGCACAGGTTTTAGAGCCCCAGCATTTT. This gives the protein CAWSAQVLEPQHF.

The chain links TRBV2 to TRBJ2-5, with TRBD2 matching over 7 bases. This CDR3 region has 12 residues. The junction had 4 bases not matched to a gene; V was cut back by 7 bases and J by 5 bases. Per germline, CDR1 SNHLY and CDR2 FYNNEI. DNA for the CDR3: TGTGCCAGCAATCGGGGGGACGAGACCCAGTACTTC. Translated, it gives CASNRGDETQYF.

The CDR3 loop is CASSKRADTQYF. The CDR3 nucleotides read TGTGCCAGCAGCAAACGGGCAGATACGCAGTATTTT. This chain uses TRBV9 with TRBJ2-3; D remains ambiguous. V was trimmed by 4 bases and J by 4 bases, leaving 7 bases between them. The CDR3 extends over 12 amino acids. Germline CDR1 and CDR2: SGDLS and YYNGEE.

In nucleotides, the CDR3 is TGTGCCAGTAGTATACAGGGGGCCAATATTGATTCACCCCTCCACTTT. It is translated as CASSIQGANIDSPLHF. The chain has TRBV19 and TRBJ1-6, with 8 bases that match TRBD1. The CDR3 sequence is 16 residues long. Trimming took 2 bases from V and 8 from J; bases not matched to a gene: 8. Germline V gene sequence: CDR1 LNHDA, CDR2 SQIVND (reference sequence).

The J gene is TRBJ2-1, the V gene TRBV4-3; a weak D match, TRBD1 (5 bases). The CDR3 spans 13 residues. Germline assignment: CDR1 LGHNA and CDR2 YSLEER. Trimming shortened V by 0 bases and J by 15 bases, and 15 bases separated the two germline ends. This chain's CDR3 is CASSQDQGGRRFF. CDR3 bases: TGCGCCAGCAGCCAAGATCAGGGCGGTCGACGGTTCTTC.

The chain links TRBV28 to TRBJ1-6; D is undetermined. CDR3 length equals 18 residues. In germline, CDR1 is MDHEN, CDR2 SYDVKM. The ends were cut back, 5 bases at V and 5 bases at J, with 22 bases in the middle. CDR3 region: CASSLRLEPSHHNSPLHF. The CDR3 nucleotides read TGTGCCAGCAGTCTTCGTTTGGAGCCGAGCCATCATAATTCACCCCTCCACTTT.

V usage is TRBV6-2 or TRBV6-3 and J usage is TRBJ1-1; no definite D call. CDR1 and CDR2 from the germline V gene are MNHEY and SVGEGT. The CDR3 covers 17 residues. Deletions cut 0 bases from V and 0 bases from J, with 14 bases between. The CDR3 sequence: CASSYSKRDNLNTEAFF. CDR3 nucleotide sequence: TGTGCCAGCAGTTACTCGAAACGTGACAACCTGAACACTGAAGCTTTCTTT.

This clone was seen just once. The rearrangement links TRBV7-2 to TRBJ2-6; 9 nucleotides align to TRBD1. The V gene end was trimmed by 5 bases and the J gene end by 0 bases; junction bases not matched to a gene: 2. This CDR3 region has 16 residues. Germline CDR1 reads SGHTA; CDR2 reads FQGNSA. The CDR3 spells CASSAGQGSGANVLTF. DNA of the CDR3: TGTGCCAGCAGCGCGGGACAGGGCTCTGGGGCCAACGTCCTGACTTTC.

This clone was counted once. This rearrangement joins TRBV6-5 to TRBJ1-6; no clear D. The CDR3 has 12 amino acids. Looked up from germline, CDR1 is MNHEY and CDR2 is SVGAGI. V gave up 4 bases and J gave up 9 bases, with 7 bases separating them. The CDR3 loop reads CASSFLRSPLHF. For the CDR3, the DNA is TGTGCCAGCAGTTTCCTACGTTCACCCCTCCACTTT.

V and J are TRBV5-1 and TRBJ1-6; possible D gene TRBD1, 6 bases. Germline V gene lookup returns CDR1 SGHRS and CDR2 YFSETQ. The CDR3 is made up of 14 amino acids. The V end lost 3 bases, the J end lost 10 bases, and 14 bases lay between the germline ends. The CDR3 is CASSYGTGQSPLHF. The CDR3 nucleotides read TGCGCCAGCAGCTACGGGACGGGACAATCACCCCTCCACTTT.

This chain joins TRBV6-4 and TRBJ2-3, with 8 bases that match TRBD2. Germline CDR1 reads MRHNA; CDR2 reads SNTAGT. Trimming took 6 bases from V and 1 from J; bases not matched to a gene: 12. CDR3 size: 17 residues. CDR3 sequence: CASSLSGLGKGTDTQYF. The CDR3 nucleotides are TGTGCCAGCAGCCTATCGGGACTAGGAAAGGGCACAGATACGCAGTATTTT.